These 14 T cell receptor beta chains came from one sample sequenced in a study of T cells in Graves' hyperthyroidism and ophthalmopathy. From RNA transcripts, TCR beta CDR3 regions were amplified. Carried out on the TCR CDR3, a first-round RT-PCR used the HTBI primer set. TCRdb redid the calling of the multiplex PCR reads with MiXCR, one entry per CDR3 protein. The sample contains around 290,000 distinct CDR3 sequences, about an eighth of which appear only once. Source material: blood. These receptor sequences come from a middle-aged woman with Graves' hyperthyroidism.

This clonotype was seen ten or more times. For the CDR3, the DNA is TGTGCCAGCAGTACGCAGCGGGAGGGCCCCGAGCAGTACTTC. Amino acid sequence: CASSTQREGPEQYF. The chain joins TRBV6-1 to TRBJ2-7, with 10 bases that match TRBD2. Per germline, CDR1 MNHNS and CDR2 SASEGT. This CDR3 is built from 14 residues. The junction had 7 bases not matched to a gene; V was cut back by 5 bases and J by 6 bases.

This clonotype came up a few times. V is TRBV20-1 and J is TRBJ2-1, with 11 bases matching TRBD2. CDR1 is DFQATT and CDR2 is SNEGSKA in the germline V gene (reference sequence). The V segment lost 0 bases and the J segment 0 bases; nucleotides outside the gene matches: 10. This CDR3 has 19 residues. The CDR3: CSARDLGTSGYSSYNEQFF. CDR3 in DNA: TGCAGTGCTAGAGATTTGGGGACTAGCGGTTACAGCTCCTACAATGAGCAGTTCTTC.

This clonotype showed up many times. This CDR3 reads CAISGTSFISEQYF. CDR3 DNA: TGTGCCATCAGTGGGACTAGTTTTATTAGTGAGCAGTACTTC. The V call is TRBV10-3, the J call TRBJ2-7, with TRBD2 matching over 7 bases. The germline V gene encodes CDR1 ENHRY and CDR2 SYGVKD. With 4 bases clipped from V and 7 bases from J, the junction kept 10 bases outside the gene matches. The CDR3 sequence is 14 residues long.

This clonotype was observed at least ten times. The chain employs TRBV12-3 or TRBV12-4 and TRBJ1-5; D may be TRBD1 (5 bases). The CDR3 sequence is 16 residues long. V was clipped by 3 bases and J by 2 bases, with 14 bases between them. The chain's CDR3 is CASSLGRGAGNQPQHF. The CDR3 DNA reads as TGTGCCAGCAGTTTGGGAAGGGGTGCGGGCAATCAGCCCCAGCATTTT.

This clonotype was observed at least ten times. CDR3: CASSPMTGAYEQYF. In DNA form, the CDR3 reads TGTGCCAGCAGCCCGATGACAGGGGCCTACGAGCAGTACTTC. The V gene is TRBV7-2, the J gene TRBJ2-7, with 8 bases lining up with TRBD1. Germline trimming cut 5 bases from V and 2 bases from J; bases unmatched to any gene: 5. The CDR3 contains 14 residues. Germline CDR1 and CDR2: SGHTA and FQGNSA.

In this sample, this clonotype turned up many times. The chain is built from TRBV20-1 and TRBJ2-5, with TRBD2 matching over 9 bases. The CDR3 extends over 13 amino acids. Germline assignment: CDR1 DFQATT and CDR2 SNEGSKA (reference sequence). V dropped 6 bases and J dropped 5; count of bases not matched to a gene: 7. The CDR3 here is CSAISGGRETQYF. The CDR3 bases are TGCAGTGCCATTAGCGGGGGCAGGGAGACCCAGTACTTC.

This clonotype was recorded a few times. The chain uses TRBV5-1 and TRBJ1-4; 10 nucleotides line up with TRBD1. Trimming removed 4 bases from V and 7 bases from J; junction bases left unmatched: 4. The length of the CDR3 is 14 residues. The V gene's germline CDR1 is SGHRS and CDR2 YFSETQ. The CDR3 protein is CASSPRTGGEKLFF. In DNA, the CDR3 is TGCGCCAGCAGCCCCCGGACAGGGGGTGAAAAACTGTTTTTT. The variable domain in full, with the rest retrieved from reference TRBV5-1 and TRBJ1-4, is KAGVTQTPRYLIKTRGQQVTLSCSPISGHRSVSWYQQTPGQGLQFLFEYFSETQRNKGNFPGRFSGRQFSNSRSEMNVSTLELGDSALYLCASSPRTGGEKLFFGSGTQLSVL.

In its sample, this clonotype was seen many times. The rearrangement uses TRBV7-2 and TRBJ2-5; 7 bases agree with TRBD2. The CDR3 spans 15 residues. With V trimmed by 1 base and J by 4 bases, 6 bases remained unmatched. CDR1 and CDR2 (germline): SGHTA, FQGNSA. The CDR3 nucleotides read TGTGCCAGCAGCTTAGATGCGGGAGCGACAGAGACCCAGTACTTC. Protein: CASSLDAGATETQYF.

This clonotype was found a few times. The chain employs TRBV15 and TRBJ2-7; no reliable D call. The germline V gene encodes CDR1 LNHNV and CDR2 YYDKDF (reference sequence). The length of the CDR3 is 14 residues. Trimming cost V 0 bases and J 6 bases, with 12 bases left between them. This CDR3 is CATSRDRSIREQYF. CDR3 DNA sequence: TGTGCCACCAGCAGAGATAGGAGTATCCGCGAGCAGTACTTC.

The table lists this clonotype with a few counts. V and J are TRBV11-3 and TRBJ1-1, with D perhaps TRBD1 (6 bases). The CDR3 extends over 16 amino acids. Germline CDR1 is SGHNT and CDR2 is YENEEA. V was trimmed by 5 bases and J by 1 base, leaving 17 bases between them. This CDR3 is CASSRGAGGQNTEAFF. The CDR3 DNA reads TGTGCCAGCAGCCGAGGGGCGGGGGGCCAGAACACTGAAGCTTTCTTT. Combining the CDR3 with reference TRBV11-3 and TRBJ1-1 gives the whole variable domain EAGVVQSPRYKIIEKKQPVAFWCNPISGHNTLYWYLQNLGQGPELLIRYENEEAVDDSQLPKDRFSAERLKGVDSTLKIQPAELGDSAVYLCASSRGAGGQNTEAFFGQGTRLTVV.

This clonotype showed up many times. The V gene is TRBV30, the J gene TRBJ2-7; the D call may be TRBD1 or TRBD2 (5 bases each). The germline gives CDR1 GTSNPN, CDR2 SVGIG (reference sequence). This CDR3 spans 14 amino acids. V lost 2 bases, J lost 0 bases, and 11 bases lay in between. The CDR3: CAWSLKGSSYEQYF. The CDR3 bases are TGTGCCTGGAGTTTGAAGGGGAGCTCCTACGAGCAGTACTTC.

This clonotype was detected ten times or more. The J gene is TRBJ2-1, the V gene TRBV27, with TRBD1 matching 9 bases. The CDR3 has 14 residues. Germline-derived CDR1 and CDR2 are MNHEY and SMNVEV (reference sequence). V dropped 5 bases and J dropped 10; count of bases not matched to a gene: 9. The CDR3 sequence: CASSRDRVRWEQFF. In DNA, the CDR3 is TGTGCCAGCAGTCGGGACAGGGTTCGTTGGGAGCAGTTCTTC.

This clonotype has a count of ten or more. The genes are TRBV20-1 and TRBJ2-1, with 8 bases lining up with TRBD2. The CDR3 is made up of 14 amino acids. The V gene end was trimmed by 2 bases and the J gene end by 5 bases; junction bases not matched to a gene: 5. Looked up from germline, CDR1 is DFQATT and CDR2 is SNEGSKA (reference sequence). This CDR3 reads CSARREGPNNEQFF. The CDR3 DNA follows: TGCAGTGCTAGACGGGAGGGCCCCAACAATGAGCAGTTCTTC.

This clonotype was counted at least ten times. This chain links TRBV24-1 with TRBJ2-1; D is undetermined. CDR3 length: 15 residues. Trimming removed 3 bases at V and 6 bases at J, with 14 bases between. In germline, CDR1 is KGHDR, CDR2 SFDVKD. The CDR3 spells CATSDRGRNRNEQFF. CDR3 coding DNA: TGTGCCACCAGTGATCGTGGACGGAATCGCAATGAGCAGTTCTTC.